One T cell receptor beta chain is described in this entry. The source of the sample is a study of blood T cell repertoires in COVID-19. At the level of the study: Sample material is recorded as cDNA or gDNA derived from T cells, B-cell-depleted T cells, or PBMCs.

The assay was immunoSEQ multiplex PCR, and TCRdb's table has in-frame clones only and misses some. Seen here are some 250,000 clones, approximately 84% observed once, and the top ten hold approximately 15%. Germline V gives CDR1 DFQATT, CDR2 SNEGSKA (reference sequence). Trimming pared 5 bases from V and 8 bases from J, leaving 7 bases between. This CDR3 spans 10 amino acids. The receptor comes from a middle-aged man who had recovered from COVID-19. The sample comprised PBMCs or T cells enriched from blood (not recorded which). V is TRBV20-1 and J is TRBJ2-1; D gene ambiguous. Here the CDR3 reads CSAQLDEQFF. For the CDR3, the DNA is TGCAGTGCTCAGCTAGATGAGCAGTTCTTC.